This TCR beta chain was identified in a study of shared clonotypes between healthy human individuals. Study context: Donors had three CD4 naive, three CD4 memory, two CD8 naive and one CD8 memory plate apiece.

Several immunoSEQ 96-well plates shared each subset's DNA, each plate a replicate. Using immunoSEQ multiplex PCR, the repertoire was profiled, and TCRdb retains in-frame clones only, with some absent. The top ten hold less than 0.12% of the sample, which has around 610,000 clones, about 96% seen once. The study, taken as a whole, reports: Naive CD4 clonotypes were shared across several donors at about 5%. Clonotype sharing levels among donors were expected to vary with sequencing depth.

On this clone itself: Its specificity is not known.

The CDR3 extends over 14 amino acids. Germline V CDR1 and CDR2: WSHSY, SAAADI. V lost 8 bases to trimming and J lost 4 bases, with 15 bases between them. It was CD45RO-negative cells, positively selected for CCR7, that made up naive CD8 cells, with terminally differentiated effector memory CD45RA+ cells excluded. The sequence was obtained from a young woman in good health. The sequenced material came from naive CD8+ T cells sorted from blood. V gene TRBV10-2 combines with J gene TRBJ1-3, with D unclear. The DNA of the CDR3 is TGCGCCAGCCATTTCGGGGAGAGGGGAAACACCATATATTTT. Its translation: CASHFGERGNTIYF.